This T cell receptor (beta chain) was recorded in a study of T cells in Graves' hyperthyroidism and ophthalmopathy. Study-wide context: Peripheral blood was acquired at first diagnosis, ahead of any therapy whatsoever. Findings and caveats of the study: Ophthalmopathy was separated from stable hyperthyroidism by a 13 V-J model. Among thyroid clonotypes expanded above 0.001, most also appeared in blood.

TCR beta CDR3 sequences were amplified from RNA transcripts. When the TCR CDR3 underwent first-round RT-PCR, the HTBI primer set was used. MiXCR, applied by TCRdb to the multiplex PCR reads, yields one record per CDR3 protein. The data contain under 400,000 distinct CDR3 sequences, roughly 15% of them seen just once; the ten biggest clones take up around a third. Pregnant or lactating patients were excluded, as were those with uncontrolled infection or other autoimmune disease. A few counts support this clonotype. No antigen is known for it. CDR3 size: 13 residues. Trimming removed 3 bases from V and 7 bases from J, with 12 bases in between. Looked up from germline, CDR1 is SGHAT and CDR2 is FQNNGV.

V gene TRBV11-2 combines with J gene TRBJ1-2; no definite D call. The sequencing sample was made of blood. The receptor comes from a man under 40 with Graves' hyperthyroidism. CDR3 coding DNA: TGTGCCAGCAGCTTTATCCCGGAGGGTGGCTACACCTTC. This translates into CASSFIPEGGYTF.